This TCR beta chain was recorded in a study of T-cell reconstitution after alpha-beta-depleted transplantation in children. In germline, CDR1 is SGHRS, CDR2 YFSETQ. The CDR3 runs to 12 residues. The V end lost 2 bases, the J end lost 2 bases, and 5 bases lay between the germline ends. The table lists this clonotype with many counts. The authors prepared the TCRbeta library with unique molecular identifiers. TCRdb redid the calling of the PCR reads with MiXCR, one entry per CDR3 protein. The sample lists around 370,000 distinct CDR3 sequences, 9% to 12% occurring once. The sample in question was PBMCs from the stem cell graft donor, obtained from the stem cell graft. The chain links TRBV5-1 to TRBJ2-7; the D is unclear. The origin of this receptor is a human donor who donated a stem cell graft to a child with acute lymphoblastic leukemia. CDR3 protein: CASSLPPYEQYF. The CDR3 region has the DNA TGCGCCAGCAGCTTACCGCCCTACGAGCAGTACTTC.